This entry lists 4 T cell receptor beta chains sequenced from one sample in a study of human T cells and chemical hapten exposure. In TCRdb, the RACE reads were re-called with MiXCR into one record per CDR3 protein. Among around 340,000 distinct CDR3 sequences listed, about 7% were seen once. Noted time point: patch test 1, 2 weeks after DPC sensitization. Specified treatment: therapeutic diphenylcyclopropenone sensitization with weekly scalp DPC. The input for sequencing was whole blood, taken in connection with sensitization to the hapten diphenylcyclopropenone (DPC). These receptors all stem from a woman younger than 30 with alopecia areata. Some clones in this sample may be carry-over from other donors' samples.

The CDR3 DNA is TGTGCCAGCAGCTTAACTAGCGGGGCTCACCAAGAGACCCAGTACTTC. This sequence encodes CASSLTSGAHQETQYF. This chain joins TRBV5-5 and TRBJ2-5; 10 positions agree with TRBD2. CDR3 length equals 16 residues. CDR1 SGHKS and CDR2 YYEKEE come from the germline V gene (reference sequence). The ends lost 2 bases at V and 0 bases at J; junction bases unmatched: 4.

Only a few counts were recorded for this clonotype. The CDR3 DNA follows: TGTGCCAGCAGCGTCACGGGGAGTAGCACAGATACGCAGTATTTT. Translated, it gives CASSVTGSSTDTQYF. This rearrangement joins TRBV9 to TRBJ2-3; weak D call: TRBD2 (5 bases). Germline-derived CDR1 and CDR2 are SGDLS and YYNGEE. Trimming left V 2 bases short and J 0 bases short, with 10 bases between. CDR3 length: 15 amino acids.

The chain is built from TRBV10-3 and TRBJ1-4; D possibly corresponds to TRBD1 (6 bases). Germline values: CDR1 ENHRY, CDR2 SYGVKD. This CDR3 region has 14 residues. V gave up 6 bases and J gave up 1 base, with 9 bases separating them. This CDR3 reads CAIRQGQTNEKLFF. The DNA for the CDR3 is TGTGCCATCAGACAGGGACAAACTAATGAAAAACTGTTTTTT.

There are a few counts of this clonotype. CDR3 DNA sequence: TGTGCCACCAGCAGAGGTGCAAGCGGGTATGGCTACACCTTC. This gives the protein CATSRGASGYGYTF. The V call is TRBV15, the J call TRBJ1-2, with D unresolved. This CDR3 is built from 14 residues. The germline CDR1 and CDR2 sequences are LNHNV and YYDKDF (reference sequence). V lost 1 base and J 5 bases, leaving 11 bases between the germline ends.